This paragraph reports one T cell receptor beta chain. The data were taken from a study of blood T cell repertoires in COVID-19. Study-wide context: The cDNA or gDNA used as material had been derived from T cells, B-cell-depleted T cells, or PBMCs.

Germline-derived CDR1 and CDR2 are SGDLS and YYNGEE. Trimming cost V 4 bases and J 5 bases; bases outside gene matches: 11. The CDR3 is 16 amino acids. Produced via immunoSEQ multiplex PCR; TCRdb's table is partial and in-frame only. Here the sample spans roughly 93,000 clones, 80% to 90% being singletons. This clonotype was obtained from a man in his fifties with acute or convalescent COVID-19. The sequenced sample consisted of peripheral blood. The gene calls are TRBV9 and TRBJ2-5; 10 bases line up with TRBD2. DNA for the CDR3: TGTGCCAGCAGCCGTAGGTTAGCGGGGGGTTCCGAGACCCAGTACTTC. Translation gives CASSRRLAGGSETQYF.